Included here is one T cell receptor (beta chain) sequence, with context. The antigen is undetermined. This entry comes from a study of shared clonotypes between healthy human individuals. Study overall: There were three CD4 naive, three CD4 memory, two CD8 naive and one CD8 memory plates per donor.

The CDR3 length is 13 residues. V shed 5 bases, J shed 7 bases, and the junction held 4 bases outside the gene matches. Germline V gene lookup returns CDR1 SNHLY and CDR2 FYNNEI. Sequencing was performed with immunoSEQ multiplex PCR; in TCRdb, only in-frame clones are kept and a portion is missing. Among 1 million to 1.2 million clones listed, around three quarters were seen once. Study-level findings and limits: Larger richness was generally estimated for naive than memory subsets. Non-shared clonotypes showed lower generation probabilities than clonotypes common to all four donors. Large sequencing depth failed to make sorted-subset sequencing complete, rarefaction showed.

The sample was memory CD4+ T cells from PBMCs. Specified subset: CD45RA-negative fraction. The J gene is TRBJ2-1, the V gene TRBV2; 8 nucleotides match TRBD2. The clonotype comes from a man between 18 and 29 years old in good health. Some clones in this sample may be carry-over from other donors' samples. This chain's CDR3 is CASSNTGGNEQFF. The CDR3, as DNA: TGTGCCAGCAGTAACACGGGGGGGAATGAGCAGTTCTTC.